This is a list of T cell receptor beta chains from one sample in a study of molecular identifiers for immune sequencing clone quantification. TCRdb passed the PCR reads through MiXCR, listing each CDR3 protein once. The table lists about 640,000 distinct CDR3 sequences, nearly 20% of them singletons. Material: naive CD8+ T cells from blood, with Jurkat cell RNA spiked in. These TCRs come from a human donor in good health. Some libraries in this study had Jurkat cell RNA spiked in. CDR3s include the opening cysteine and the closing phenylalanine or tryptophan. The D gene is left open where the match is weak. Expanded clones get a size class; other rows say once, few or many, or leave the size out.

D | size | J | V | DNA | CDR3
- | many | TRBJ2-6 | TRBV9 | TGTGCCAGCAGCCCGAGGGCGGCCAACGTCCTGACTTTC | CASSPRAANVLTF
- | - | TRBJ2-3 | TRBV5-1 | TGCGCCAGCCAGCGGTTGGGAGGCGCAGATACGCAGTATTTT | CASQRLGGADTQYF
TRBD1 | many | TRBJ2-7 | TRBV5-1 | TGCGCCAGCAGCTTGGGAGGGGGCAGCGAGCAGTACTTC | CASSLGGGSEQYF
- | - | TRBJ2-3 | TRBV19 | TGTGCCAGTAGTTTAGCGGAGACAGATACGCAGTATTTT | CASSLAETDTQYF
- | many | TRBJ1-1 | TRBV7-9 | TGTGCCAGCAGCTTATCATGGACAGAAAACACTGAAGCTTTCTTT | CASSLSWTENTEAFF
- | - | TRBJ2-7 | TRBV13 | TGTGCCAGCAGCTGGTCAGGGAAGAAATATGGATTGGGAGAGCAGTACTTC | CASSWSGKKYGLGEQYF
- | many | TRBJ2-4 | TRBV27 | TGTGCCAGCAGCTCAATTTTAGGCGGCGTAAACATTCAGTACTTC | CASSSILGGVNIQYF
- | many | TRBJ2-5 | TRBV3-1 | TGTGCCAGCAGCCAAGAAGATTGGAGTTGGAGAGAGACCCAGTACTTC | CASSQEDWSWRETQYF
- | many | TRBJ1-4 | TRBV28 | TGTGCCAGCAGTCCACAGGGACGGAAACTGTTTTTT | CASSPQGRKLFF
TRBD1 | - | TRBJ1-6 | TRBV6-5 | TGTGCCAGCAGTTCTTCACAGGGGGCTAGGTCACCCCTCCACTTT | CASSSSQGARSPLHF
- | - | TRBJ2-3 | TRBV5-6 | TGTGCCAGCAGCCCCCCCCCGGGATCGCCTAGCACAGATACGCAGTATTTT | CASSPPPGSPSTDTQYF
- | many | TRBJ2-3 | TRBV18 | TGTGCCAGCTCACCAGCCCCTACAGGTAGCACAGATACGCAGTATTTT | CASSPAPTGSTDTQYF
- | many | TRBJ2-7 | TRBV20-1 | TGCAGTGCTAGAGTGGGGGACTACGAGCAGTACTTC | CSARVGDYEQYF
TRBD1 | many | TRBJ1-2 | TRBV28 | TGTGCCAGCAGTACGTGGGACAGGGGTGTCTATGGCTACACCTTC | CASSTWDRGVYGYTF
- | - | TRBJ2-7 | TRBV6-1 | TGTGCCAGCAGTGAAGCGATAGGCGGTTCGGACGAGCAGTACTTC | CASSEAIGGSDEQYF
- | few | TRBJ1-5 | TRBV10-3 | TGTGCCATCAGTGAGATGGCAGGCTATAGCAATCAGCCCCAGCATTTT | CAISEMAGYSNQPQHF
- | - | TRBJ2-7 | TRBV20-1 | TGCAGTGCCTCCTCGGCCTACGAGCAGTACTTC | CSASSAYEQYF
TRBD1 | many | TRBJ2-2 | TRBV25-1 | TGTGCCAGCAGTGATCTCAGACAGGGAGCACCCGGGGAGCTGTTTTTT | CASSDLRQGAPGELFF
TRBD2 | - | TRBJ2-1 | TRBV5-6 | TGTGCCAGCTGGTGGGCTAGCGGGGGGAGCTACAATGAGCAGTTCTTC | CASWWASGGSYNEQFF
TRBD2 | - | TRBJ2-1 | TRBV7-3 | TGTGCCAGCAGCTTACTAGCGGGAACCGGTGAGCAGTTCTTC | CASSLLAGTGEQFF
TRBD1 | many | TRBJ1-3 | TRBV30 | TGTGCCTGGAGTGTATACCAGGGGGCTGGAAACACCATATATTTT | CAWSVYQGAGNTIYF
TRBD2 | many | TRBJ2-3 | TRBV4-3 | TGCGCCAGCAGCCAAGACTTGCGGGGGTTAGATACGCAGTATTTT | CASSQDLRGLDTQYF
TRBD2 | few | TRBJ2-7 | TRBV20-1 | TGCAGTGCTAGGGTACTTCCCGGGACTAGCGTCACCTACGAGCAGTACTTC | CSARVLPGTSVTYEQYF
- | many | TRBJ2-5 | TRBV15 | TGTGCCACCAGCAGAGGGGCAGCCACGCAAGAGACCCAGTACTTC | CATSRGAATQETQYF
TRBD1 | few | TRBJ1-2 | TRBV27 | TGTGCCAGCAGTACGACAGGGGGCGCCGACTATGGCTACACCTTC | CASSTTGGADYGYTF
- | - | TRBJ1-2 | TRBV4-3 | TGCGCCAGCAGCCAAGAAATGGCAGGGGTCTATGGCTACACCTTC | CASSQEMAGVYGYTF
TRBD1 | many | TRBJ1-4 | TRBV7-2 | TGTGCCAGCAGCTACGGACAGGGGACACGACCAACTAATGAAAAACTGTTTTTT | CASSYGQGTRPTNEKLFF
TRBD1 | few | TRBJ1-5 | TRBV4-1 | TGCGCCAGCAGCCAAGAGGACAGGAATAGCAATCAGCCCCAGCATTTT | CASSQEDRNSNQPQHF
- | many | TRBJ2-7 | TRBV29-1 | TGCAGCGTTGGTTGGTCTAGCTCCTACGAGCAGTACTTC | CSVGWSSSYEQYF
- | many | TRBJ2-6 | TRBV12-3/TRBV12-4 | TGTGCCAGCAGCTTAGTCTCTGGGGCCAACGTCCTGACTTTC | CASSLVSGANVLTF
- | - | TRBJ1-2 | TRBV19 | TGTGCCAGTTCCACCTGGCCGCCTAACTATGGCTACACCTTC | CASSTWPPNYGYTF
- | - | TRBJ2-7 | TRBV2 | TGTGCCAGCGGTGAAATAGGGCAGGGACCTTCCTACGAGCAGTACTTC | CASGEIGQGPSYEQYF
- | many | TRBJ1-5 | TRBV4-3 | TGCGCCAGCAGCCAAGATCGGGTGACAGTCGATAGCAATCAGCCCCAGCATTTT | CASSQDRVTVDSNQPQHF
TRBD1 | many | TRBJ1-5 | TRBV4-1 | TGCGCCAGCAGCCAAGGGACAGGGGGCGGTTTGTATCAGCCCCAGCATTTT | CASSQGTGGGLYQPQHF
- | - | TRBJ2-3 | TRBV6-6 | TGTGCCGGCAGTTACACTAGAAGCACAGATACGCAGTATTTT | CAGSYTRSTDTQYF
- | - | TRBJ2-1 | TRBV7-9 | TGTGCCAGCAGCATTAGTGGGGAAGGGGTTGAGCAGTTCTTC | CASSISGEGVEQFF
- | few | TRBJ1-1 | TRBV19 | TGTGCCAGTAGTCCCTCTGCCAGGGGAGGCACTGAAGCTTTCTTT | CASSPSARGGTEAFF
- | many | TRBJ2-3 | TRBV2 | TGTGCCAGCAGTGGAGGGTCCCACACAGATACGCAGTATTTT | CASSGGSHTDTQYF
- | - | TRBJ2-1 | TRBV4-1 | TGCGTCAGCAGCCAAGATCGATTGGGGAATGAGCAGTTCTTC | CVSSQDRLGNEQFF
- | many | TRBJ2-5 | TRBV10-3 | TGTGCCATCAGTGAATCTTTAGAGAGGGACCAGTACTTC | CAISESLERDQYF
TRBD1 | few | TRBJ2-7 | TRBV4-3 | TGCGCCAGCAGCCAAGAGTTAGTATTAGGACAGGGGCCGAGCTCCTACGAGCAGTACTTC | CASSQELVLGQGPSSYEQYF
TRBD1 | few | TRBJ1-2 | TRBV12-3/TRBV12-4 | TGTGCCAGCAGTTTAGGAAGGACAGGGGGTCGGTATGGCTACACCTTC | CASSLGRTGGRYGYTF
TRBD1 | many | TRBJ1-1 | TRBV19 | TGTGCCAGTAGCAATCAGGGGGCGGTCACTGAAGCTTTCTTT | CASSNQGAVTEAFF
- | many | TRBJ2-5 | TRBV7-9 | TGTGCCAGCAGCTTAGCGGGACAATTTGGAGAGACCCAGTACTTC | CASSLAGQFGETQYF
TRBD2 | many | TRBJ2-1 | TRBV27 | TGTGCCAGCTACGATGGCGGGGGTGCCTACAATGAGCAGTTCTTC | CASYDGGGAYNEQFF
- | many | TRBJ1-1 | TRBV4-3 | TGCGCCAGCAGCCAAGATTCCACAAGACAGAACACTGAAGCTTTCTTT | CASSQDSTRQNTEAFF
- | many | TRBJ2-3 | TRBV5-4 | TGTGCCAGCAGCTTGCCTTATGGAGACTCAGATACGCAGTATTTT | CASSLPYGDSDTQYF
- | many | TRBJ1-1 | TRBV2 | TGTGCCAGCAGTGAGTTCCCTGAAGCTTTCTTT | CASSEFPEAFF
- | many | TRBJ2-2 | TRBV9 | TGTGCCAGCAGCGTTGGCCCCGACAGAATGAACACCGGGGAGCTGTTTTTT | CASSVGPDRMNTGELFF
TRBD1 | many | TRBJ2-7 | TRBV27 | TGTGCCAGCGGGTCCCCGACAGGGAACTACGAGCAGTACTTC | CASGSPTGNYEQYF
- | - | TRBJ2-5 | TRBV6-6 | TGTGCCAGCAGTTATGGGGGGCAAGAGACCCAGTACTTC | CASSYGGQETQYF
- | many | TRBJ2-7 | TRBV7-9 | TGTGCCAGCAGGCCAGGGGTAGCCGAGCAGTACTTC | CASRPGVAEQYF
- | many | TRBJ1-4 | TRBV15 | TGTGCCACCAGCAGAGATTGGGGGGCACAGGAAAAACTGTTTTTT | CATSRDWGAQEKLFF
- | - | TRBJ2-3 | TRBV6-5 | TGTGCCAGCAGTTACTCGGGAGGTTGGGCAGATACGCAGTATTTT | CASSYSGGWADTQYF